This T cell receptor (beta chain) was sequenced for a study of CD8+ T cells in alopecia areata. Study in general: It was oral tofacitinib, at 5 to 10 mg twice daily, that treated patients received.

Study conclusions and caveats: A great number of expanded lesional clones endured in scalp and blood during tofacitinib. There were also resident alphabeta T cells of normal skin sequenced in scalp samples.

Sample treatment: oral pan-JAK inhibitor, 5-10 mg twice daily. Extracted RNA was reverse transcribed into cDNA, the sequencing template. Profiled with immunoSEQ multiplex PCR; TCRdb holds only in-frame clones, not every one. The data show roughly 200,000 clones, roughly 50% seen once. The CDR3 loop spans 10 amino acids. The V gene lost 7 bases and the J gene lost 6 bases, with 6 bases spanning the gap. The germline gives CDR1 MRHNA, CDR2 SNTAGT. This clone appeared once. The antigen is unknown. J is TRBJ1-1 and V is TRBV6-4; D call uncertain. This sequence was found in a human donor with alopecia areata. The source was CD8+ T cells sorted from blood, collected at week 24, from a patient treated with tofacitinib. The CDR3 DNA sequence: TGTGCCAGCATGACCTCTGAAGCTTTCTTT. Translated: CASMTSEAFF.